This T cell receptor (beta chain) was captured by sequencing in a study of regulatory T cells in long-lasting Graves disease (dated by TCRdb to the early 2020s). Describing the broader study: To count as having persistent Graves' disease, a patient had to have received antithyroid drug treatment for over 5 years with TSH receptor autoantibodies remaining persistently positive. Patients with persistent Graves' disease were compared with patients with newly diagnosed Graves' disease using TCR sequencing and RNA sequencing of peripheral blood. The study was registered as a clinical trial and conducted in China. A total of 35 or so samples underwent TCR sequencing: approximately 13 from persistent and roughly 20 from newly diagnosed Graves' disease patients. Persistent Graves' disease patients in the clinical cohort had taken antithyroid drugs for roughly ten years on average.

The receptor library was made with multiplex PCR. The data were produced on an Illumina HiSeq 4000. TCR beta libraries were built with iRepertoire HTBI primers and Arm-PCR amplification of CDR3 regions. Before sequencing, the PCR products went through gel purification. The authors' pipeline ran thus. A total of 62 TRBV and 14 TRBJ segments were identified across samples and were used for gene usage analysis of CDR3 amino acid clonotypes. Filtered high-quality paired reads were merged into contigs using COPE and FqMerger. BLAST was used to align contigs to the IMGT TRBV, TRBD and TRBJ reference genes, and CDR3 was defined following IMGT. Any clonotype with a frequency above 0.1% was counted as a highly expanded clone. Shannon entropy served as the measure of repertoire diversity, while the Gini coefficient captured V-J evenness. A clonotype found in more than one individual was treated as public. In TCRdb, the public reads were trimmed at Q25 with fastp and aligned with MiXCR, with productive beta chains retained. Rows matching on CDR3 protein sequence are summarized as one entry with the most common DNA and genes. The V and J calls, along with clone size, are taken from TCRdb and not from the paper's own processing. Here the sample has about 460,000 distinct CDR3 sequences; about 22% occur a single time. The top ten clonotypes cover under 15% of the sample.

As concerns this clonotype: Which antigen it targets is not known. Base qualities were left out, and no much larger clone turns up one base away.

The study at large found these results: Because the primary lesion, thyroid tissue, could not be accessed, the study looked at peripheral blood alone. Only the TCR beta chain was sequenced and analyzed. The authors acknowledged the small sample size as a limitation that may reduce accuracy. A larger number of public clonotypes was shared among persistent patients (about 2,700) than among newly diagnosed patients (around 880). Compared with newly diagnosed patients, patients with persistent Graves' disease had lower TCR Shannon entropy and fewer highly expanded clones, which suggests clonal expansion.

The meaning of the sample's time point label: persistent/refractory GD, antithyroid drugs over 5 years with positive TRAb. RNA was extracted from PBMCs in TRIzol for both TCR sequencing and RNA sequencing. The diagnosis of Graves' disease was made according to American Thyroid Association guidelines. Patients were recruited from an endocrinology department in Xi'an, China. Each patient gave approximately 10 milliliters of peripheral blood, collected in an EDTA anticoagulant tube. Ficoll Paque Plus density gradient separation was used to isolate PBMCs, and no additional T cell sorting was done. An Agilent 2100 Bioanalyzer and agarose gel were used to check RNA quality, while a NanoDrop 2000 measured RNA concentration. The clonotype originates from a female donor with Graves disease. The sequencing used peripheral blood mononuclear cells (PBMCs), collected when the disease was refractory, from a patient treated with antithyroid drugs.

For the CDR3, the sequence is CASSLIIPGGPTFF. DNA sequence: TGCGCCAGCAGCCTAATCATCCCAGGGGGACCCACGTTTTTT. The chain is made from TRBV4-1 and TRBJ1-4, with 7 bases aligning to TRBD1. The CDR3 sequence holds 14 residues, the cysteine and phenylalanine included. The read is trimmed to its CDR3 DNA, 42 bases read in frame from base 1. V is trimmed back by 4 bases and J by 16 bases, and the junction contains 15 bases that no gene match accounts for. From a lookup of the germline V gene, CDR1 and CDR2 are MGHRA and YSYEKL.